This T cell receptor (beta chain) came from a study of monozygotic twins with inflammatory bowel disease. Regarding the study as a whole: For repertoire similarity, concordant twins did not differ from discordant twins, possibly because power was limited. Any single strong signal or clonotype tied to IBD lacked support. Especially where disease activity was present, IBD patients had fewer clonotypes in common with others than healthy twins did.

TCRdb reprocessed the 5' RACE reads and keeps a single row for each CDR3 protein, giving no DNA. This sample's table reports a few hundred thousand distinct CDR3 sequences. The CDR3 spans 15 residues. Germline assignment: CDR1 SEHNR and CDR2 FQNEAQ (reference sequence). Every single donor had a 2.5 ml blood sample drawn. Remarks on this clonotype: Its antigen is not known.

V usage is TRBV7-9 and J usage is TRBJ2-5; TCRdb proposes TRBD1, but this gene call is untestable without DNA. The TCR originated in a human donor with ulcerative colitis or Crohn's disease, or a healthy co-twin of an affected twin (not recorded which). The sequenced sample was blood. The CDR3 reads CASSPPGTGLETQYF.